This T cell receptor (beta chain) was profiled in a study of T cell responses to AZD1222 COVID-19 vaccine. The trim removed 5 bases at V and 0 bases at J, leaving 7 bases unmatched. This CDR3 comprises 16 residues. CDR1 is PRHDT and CDR2 is FYEKMQ in the germline V gene (reference sequence). TCRdb's copy holds only in-frame clones and misses some; the assay was immunoSEQ multiplex PCR. The sample holds over 85,000 clones, roughly 90% seen once. This chain uses TRBV13 with TRBJ1-3; 7 bases align to TRBD1. This specimen consisted of peripheral blood, obtained on day 0 of AZD1222 vaccination. The clonotype originates from an adult in good health. In DNA form, the CDR3 reads TGTGCCAGCAGCCCAAGGACAGGAGTCTCTGGAAACACCATATATTTT. Its translation is CASSPRTGVSGNTIYF.